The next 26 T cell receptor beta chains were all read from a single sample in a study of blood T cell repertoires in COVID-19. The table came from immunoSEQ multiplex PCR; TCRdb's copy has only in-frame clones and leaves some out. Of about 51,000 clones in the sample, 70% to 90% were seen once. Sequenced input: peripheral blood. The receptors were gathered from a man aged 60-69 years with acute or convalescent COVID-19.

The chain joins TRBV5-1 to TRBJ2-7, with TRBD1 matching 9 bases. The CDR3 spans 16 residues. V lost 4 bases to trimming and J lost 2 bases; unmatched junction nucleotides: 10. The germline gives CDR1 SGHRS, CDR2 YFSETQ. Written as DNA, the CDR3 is TGCGCCAGCAGCCCTAGACCGGGACAGGGCACCTACGAGCAGTACTTC. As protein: CASSPRPGQGTYEQYF. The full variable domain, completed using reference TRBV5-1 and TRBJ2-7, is KAGVTQTPRYLIKTRGQQVTLSCSPISGHRSVSWYQQTPGQGLQFLFEYFSETQRNKGNFPGRFSGRQFSNSRSEMNVSTLELGDSALYLCASSPRPGQGTYEQYFGPGTRLTVT.

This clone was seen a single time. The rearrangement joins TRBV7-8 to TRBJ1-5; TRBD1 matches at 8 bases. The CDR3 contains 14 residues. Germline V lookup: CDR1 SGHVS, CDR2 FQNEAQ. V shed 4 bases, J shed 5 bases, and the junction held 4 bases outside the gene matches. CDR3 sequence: CASSYSTGDQPQHF. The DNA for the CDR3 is TGTGCCAGCAGCTACTCGACAGGGGATCAGCCCCAGCATTTT.

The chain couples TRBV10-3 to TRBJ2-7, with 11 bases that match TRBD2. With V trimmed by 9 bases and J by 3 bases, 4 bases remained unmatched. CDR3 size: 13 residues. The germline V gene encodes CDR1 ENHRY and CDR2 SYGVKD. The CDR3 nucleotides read TGTGCCATAGGGACTAGCGGACTCTACGAGCAGTACTTC. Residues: CAIGTSGLYEQYF.

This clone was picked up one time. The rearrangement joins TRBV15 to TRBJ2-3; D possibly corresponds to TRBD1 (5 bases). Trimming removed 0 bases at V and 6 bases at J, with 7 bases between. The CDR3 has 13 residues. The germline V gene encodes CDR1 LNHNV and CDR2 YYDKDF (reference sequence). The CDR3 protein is CATSRDQGDTQYF. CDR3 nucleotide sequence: TGTGCCACCAGCAGAGATCAGGGTGATACGCAGTATTTT. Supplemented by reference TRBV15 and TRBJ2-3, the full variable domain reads DAMVIQNPRYQVTQFGKPVTLSCSQTLNHNVMYWYQQKSSQAPKLLFHYYDKDFNNEADTPDNFQSRRPNTSFCFLDIRSPGLGDTAMYLCATSRDQGDTQYFGPGTRLTVL.

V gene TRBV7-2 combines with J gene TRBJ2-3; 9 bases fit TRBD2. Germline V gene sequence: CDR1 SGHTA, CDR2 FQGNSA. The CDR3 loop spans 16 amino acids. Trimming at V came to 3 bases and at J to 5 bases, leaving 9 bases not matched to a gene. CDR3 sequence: CASSFLAGLSGDTQYF. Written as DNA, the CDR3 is TGTGCCAGCAGCTTCCTAGCGGGACTATCAGGAGATACGCAGTATTTT. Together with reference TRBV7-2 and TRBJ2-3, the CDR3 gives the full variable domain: GAGVSQSPSNKVTEKGKDVELRCDPISGHTALYWYRQSLGQGLEFLIYFQGNSAPDKSGLPSDRFSAERTGGSVSTLTIQRTQQEDSAVYLCASSFLAGLSGDTQYFGPGTRLTVL.

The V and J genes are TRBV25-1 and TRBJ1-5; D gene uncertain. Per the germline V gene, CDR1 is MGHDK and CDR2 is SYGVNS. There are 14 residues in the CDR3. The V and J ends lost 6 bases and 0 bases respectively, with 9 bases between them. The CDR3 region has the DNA TGTGCCAGCAGCAAACAAAATAGCAATCAGCCCCAGCATTTT. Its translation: CASSKQNSNQPQHF.

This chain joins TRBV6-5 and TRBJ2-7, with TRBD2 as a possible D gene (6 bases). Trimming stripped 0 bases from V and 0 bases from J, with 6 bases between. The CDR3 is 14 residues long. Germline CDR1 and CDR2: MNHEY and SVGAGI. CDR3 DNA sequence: TGTGCCAGCAGTTACTCTAGCGGCTCCTACGAGCAGTACTTC. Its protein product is CASSYSSGSYEQYF.

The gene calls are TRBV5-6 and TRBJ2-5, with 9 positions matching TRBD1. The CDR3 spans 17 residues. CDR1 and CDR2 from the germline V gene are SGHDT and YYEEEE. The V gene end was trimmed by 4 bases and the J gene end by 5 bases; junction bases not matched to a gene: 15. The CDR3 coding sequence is TGTGCCAGCAGCCGACGGGACAGGGAAGGTTCGTGGGAGACCCAGTACTTC. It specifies CASSRRDREGSWETQYF.

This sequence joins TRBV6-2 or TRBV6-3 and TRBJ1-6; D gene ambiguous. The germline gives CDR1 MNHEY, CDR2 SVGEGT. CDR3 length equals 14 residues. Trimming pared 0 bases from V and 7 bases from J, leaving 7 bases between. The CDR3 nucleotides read TGTGCCAGCAGTTACTCGACGGGGAATTCACCCCTCCACTTT. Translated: CASSYSTGNSPLHF.

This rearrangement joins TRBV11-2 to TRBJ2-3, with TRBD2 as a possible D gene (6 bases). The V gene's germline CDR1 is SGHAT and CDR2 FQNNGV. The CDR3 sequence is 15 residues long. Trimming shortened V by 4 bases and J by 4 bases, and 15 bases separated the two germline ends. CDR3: CASSSLGGAADTQYF. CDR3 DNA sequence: TGTGCCAGCAGCTCGCTTGGCGGGGCGGCAGATACGCAGTATTTT.

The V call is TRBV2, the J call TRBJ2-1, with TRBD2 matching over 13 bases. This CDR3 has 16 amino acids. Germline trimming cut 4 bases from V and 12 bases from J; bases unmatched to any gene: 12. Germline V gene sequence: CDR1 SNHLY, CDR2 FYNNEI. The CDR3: CASSGPGTSGVWGQFF. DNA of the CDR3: TGTGCCAGCAGTGGTCCCGGGACTAGCGGGGTCTGGGGGCAGTTCTTC.

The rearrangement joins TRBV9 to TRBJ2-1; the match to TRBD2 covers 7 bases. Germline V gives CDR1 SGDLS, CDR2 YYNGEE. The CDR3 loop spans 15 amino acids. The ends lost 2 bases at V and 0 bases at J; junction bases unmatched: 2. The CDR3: CASSVSGASYNEQFF. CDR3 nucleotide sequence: TGTGCCAGCAGCGTCAGCGGGGCCTCCTACAATGAGCAGTTCTTC.

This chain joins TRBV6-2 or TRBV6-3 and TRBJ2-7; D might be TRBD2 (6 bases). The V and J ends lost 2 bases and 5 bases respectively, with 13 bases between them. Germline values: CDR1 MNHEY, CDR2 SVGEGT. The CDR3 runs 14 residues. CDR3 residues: CASSYLTSSHEQYF. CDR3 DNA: TGTGCCAGCAGTTACCTGACTAGTTCCCACGAGCAGTACTTC.

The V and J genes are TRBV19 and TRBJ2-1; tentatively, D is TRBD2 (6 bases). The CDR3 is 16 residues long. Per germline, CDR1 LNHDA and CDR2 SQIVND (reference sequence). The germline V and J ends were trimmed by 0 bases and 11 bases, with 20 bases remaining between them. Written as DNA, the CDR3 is TGTGCCAGTAGTATAGATCGGGCAGCGGGCAGCCGCAAGCAGTTCTTC. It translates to CASSIDRAAGSRKQFF.

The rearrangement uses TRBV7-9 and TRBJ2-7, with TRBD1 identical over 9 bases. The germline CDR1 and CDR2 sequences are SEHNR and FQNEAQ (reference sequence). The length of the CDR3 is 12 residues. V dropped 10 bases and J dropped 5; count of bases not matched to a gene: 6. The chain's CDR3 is CATRDREDEQYF. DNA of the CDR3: TGTGCCACTCGGGACAGGGAGGACGAGCAGTACTTC. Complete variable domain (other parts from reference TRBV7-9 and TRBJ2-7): DTGVSQNPRHKITKRGQNVTFRCDPISEHNRLYWYRQTLGQGPEFLTYFQNEAQLEKSRLLSDRFSAERPKGSFSTLEIQRTEQGDSAMYLCATRDREDEQYFGPGTRLTVT.

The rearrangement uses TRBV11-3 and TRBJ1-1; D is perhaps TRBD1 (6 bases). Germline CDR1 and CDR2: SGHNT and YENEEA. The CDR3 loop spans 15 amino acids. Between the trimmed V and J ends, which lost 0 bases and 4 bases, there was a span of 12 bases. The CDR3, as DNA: TGTGCCAGCAGCTTAGATGAAAGCAGGGGCACTGAAGCTTTCTTT. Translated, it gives CASSLDESRGTEAFF.

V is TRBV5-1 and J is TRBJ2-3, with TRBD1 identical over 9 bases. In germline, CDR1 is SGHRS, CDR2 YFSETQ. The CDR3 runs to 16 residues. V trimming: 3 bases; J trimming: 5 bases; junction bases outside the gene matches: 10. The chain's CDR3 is CASSSAGTGKVDTQYF. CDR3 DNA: TGCGCCAGCAGCTCCGCTGGGACAGGGAAGGTAGATACGCAGTATTTT.

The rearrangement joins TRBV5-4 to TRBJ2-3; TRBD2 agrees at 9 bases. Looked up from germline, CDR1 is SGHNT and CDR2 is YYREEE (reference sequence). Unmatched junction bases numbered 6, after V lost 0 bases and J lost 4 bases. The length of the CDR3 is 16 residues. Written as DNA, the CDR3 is TGTGCCAGCAGCTTGGTGGCGGGAGGGCCCCCAGATACGCAGTATTTT. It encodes CASSLVAGGPPDTQYF.

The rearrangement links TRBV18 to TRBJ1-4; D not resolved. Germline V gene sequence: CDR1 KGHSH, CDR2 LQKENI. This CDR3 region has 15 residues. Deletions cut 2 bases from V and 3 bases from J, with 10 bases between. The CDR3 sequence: CASSPVARPNEKLFF. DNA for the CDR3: TGTGCCAGCTCACCAGTGGCCCGCCCTAATGAAAAACTGTTTTTT.

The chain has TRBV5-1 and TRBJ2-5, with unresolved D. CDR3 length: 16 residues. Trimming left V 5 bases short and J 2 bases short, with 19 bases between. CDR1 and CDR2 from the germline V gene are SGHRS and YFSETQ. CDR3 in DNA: TGCGCCAGCAGTTCCAACGTAGCAGCTCTACAAGAGACCCAGTACTTC. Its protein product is CASSSNVAALQETQYF.

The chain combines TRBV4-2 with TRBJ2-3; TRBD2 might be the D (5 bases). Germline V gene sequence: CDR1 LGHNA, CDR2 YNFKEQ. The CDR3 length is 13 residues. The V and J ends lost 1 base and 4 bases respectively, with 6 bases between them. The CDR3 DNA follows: TGTGCCAGCAGCCAAGGGCGGGCAGATACGCAGTATTTT. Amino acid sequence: CASSQGRADTQYF.

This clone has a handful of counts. In DNA, the CDR3 is TGTGCCAGCAGCCCACCGCCGGGACAGGGGTCCTACAATGAGCAGTTCTTC. Its translation: CASSPPPGQGSYNEQFF. V is TRBV5-4 and J is TRBJ2-1; 10 nucleotides line up with TRBD1. The CDR3 is 17 amino acids. Losses at the gene ends were 4 bases for V and 1 base for J; bases not matched to a gene: 8. CDR1 SGHNT and CDR2 YYREEE come from the germline V gene (reference sequence).

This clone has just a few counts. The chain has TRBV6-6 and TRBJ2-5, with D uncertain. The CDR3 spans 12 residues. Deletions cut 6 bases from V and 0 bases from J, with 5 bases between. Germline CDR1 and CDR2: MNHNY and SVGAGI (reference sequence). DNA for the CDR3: TGTGCCAGCAGCTCCCACCAAGAGACCCAGTACTTC. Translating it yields CASSSHQETQYF.

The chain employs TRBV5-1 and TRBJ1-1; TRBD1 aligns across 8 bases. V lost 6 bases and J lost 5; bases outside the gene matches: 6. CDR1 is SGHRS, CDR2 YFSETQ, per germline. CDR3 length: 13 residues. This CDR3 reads CASTGQGTTEAFF. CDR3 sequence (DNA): TGCGCCAGCACCGGACAGGGAACAACTGAAGCTTTCTTT.

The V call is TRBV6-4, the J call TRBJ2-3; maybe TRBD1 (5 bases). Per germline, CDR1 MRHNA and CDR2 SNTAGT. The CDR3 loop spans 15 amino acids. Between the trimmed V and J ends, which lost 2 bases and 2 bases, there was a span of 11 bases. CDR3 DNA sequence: TGTGCCAGCAGTGACAGGGGCCTCTTCACAGATACGCAGTATTTT. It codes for CASSDRGLFTDTQYF.

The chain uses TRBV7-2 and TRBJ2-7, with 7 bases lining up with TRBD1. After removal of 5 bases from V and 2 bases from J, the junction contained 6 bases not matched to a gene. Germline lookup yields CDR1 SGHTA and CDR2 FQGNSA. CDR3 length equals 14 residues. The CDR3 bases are TGTGCCAGCAGCAGGGGGACAGTTACCTACGAGCAGTACTTC. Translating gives CASSRGTVTYEQYF.